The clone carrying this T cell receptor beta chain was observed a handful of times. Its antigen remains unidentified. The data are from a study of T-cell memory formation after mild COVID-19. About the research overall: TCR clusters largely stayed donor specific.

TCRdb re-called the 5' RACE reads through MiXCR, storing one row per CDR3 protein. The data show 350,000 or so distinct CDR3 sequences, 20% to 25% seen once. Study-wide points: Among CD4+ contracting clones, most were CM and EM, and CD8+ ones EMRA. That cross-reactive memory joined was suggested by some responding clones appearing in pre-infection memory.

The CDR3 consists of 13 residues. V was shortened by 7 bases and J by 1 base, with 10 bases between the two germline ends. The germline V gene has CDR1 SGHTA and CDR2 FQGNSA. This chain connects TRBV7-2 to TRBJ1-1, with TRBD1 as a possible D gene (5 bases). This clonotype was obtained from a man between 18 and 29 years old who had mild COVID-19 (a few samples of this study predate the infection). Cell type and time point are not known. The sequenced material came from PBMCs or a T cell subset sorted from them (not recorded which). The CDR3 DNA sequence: TGTGCCAGCATCCCCAGGGCGAACACTGAAGCTTTCTTT. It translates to CASIPRANTEAFF.